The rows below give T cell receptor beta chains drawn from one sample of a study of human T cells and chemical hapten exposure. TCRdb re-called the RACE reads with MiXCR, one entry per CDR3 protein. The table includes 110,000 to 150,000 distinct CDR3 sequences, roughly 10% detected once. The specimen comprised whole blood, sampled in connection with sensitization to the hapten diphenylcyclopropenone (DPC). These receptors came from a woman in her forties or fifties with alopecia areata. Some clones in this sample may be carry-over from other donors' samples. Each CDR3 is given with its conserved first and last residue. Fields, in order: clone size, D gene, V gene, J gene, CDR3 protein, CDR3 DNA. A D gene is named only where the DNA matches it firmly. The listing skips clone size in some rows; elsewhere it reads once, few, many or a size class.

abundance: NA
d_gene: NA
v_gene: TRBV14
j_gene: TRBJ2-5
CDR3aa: CASSRARRTQETQYF
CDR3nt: TGTGCCAGCAGCCGGGCCCGACGCACGCAAGAGACCCAGTACTTC

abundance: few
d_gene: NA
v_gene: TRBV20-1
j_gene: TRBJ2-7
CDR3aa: CSASTGSYEQYF
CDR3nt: TGCAGTGCTAGCACAGGCTCCTACGAGCAGTACTTC

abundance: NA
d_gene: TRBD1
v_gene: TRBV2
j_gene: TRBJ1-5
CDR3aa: CASSIGQGSNQPQHF
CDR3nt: TGTGCCAGCAGTATAGGACAGGGTAGCAATCAGCCCCAGCATTTT

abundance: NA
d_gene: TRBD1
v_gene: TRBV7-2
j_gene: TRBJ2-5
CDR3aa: CASSSSGQGETQYF
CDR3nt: TGTGCCAGCAGCTCATCTGGACAGGGAGAGACCCAGTACTTC

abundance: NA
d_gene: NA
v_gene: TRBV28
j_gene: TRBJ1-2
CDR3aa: CASTPDSLFRGYTF
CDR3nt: TGTGCCAGCACCCCGGACAGCCTGTTTCGGGGCTACACCTTC

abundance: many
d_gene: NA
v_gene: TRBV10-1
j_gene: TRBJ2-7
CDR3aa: CASSDPRTELSAYEQYF
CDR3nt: TGCGCCAGCAGTGACCCTCGAACAGAGCTAAGCGCCTACGAGCAGTACTTC

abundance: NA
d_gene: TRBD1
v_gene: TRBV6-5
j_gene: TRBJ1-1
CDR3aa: CASGRGGWGTEAFF
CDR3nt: TGTGCCAGCGGCAGGGGGGGCTGGGGCACTGAAGCTTTCTTT

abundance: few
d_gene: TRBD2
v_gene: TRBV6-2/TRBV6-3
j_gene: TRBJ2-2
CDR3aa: CASSYSSGAGTGELFF
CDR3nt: TGTGCCAGCAGTTACAGTAGCGGGGCGGGGACCGGGGAGCTGTTTTTT

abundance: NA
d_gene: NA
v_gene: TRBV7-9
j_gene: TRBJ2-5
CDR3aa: CASSLAGARETQYF
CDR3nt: TGTGCCAGCAGCTTAGCGGGAGCTCGGGAGACCCAGTACTTC

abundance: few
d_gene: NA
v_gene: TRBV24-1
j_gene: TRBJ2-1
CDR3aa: CATEGVGNEQFF
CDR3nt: TGTGCCACCGAAGGGGTAGGTAATGAGCAGTTCTTC

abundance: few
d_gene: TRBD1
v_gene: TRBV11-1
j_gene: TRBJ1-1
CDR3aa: CASSPPTPGQGGVEAFF
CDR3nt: TGTGCCAGCAGCCCACCCACGCCGGGACAGGGGGGAGTTGAAGCTTTCTTT

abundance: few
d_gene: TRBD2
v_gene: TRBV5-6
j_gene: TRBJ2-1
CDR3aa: CASSPISGRSDNEQFF
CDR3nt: TGTGCCAGCAGCCCGATTAGCGGGAGAAGCGACAATGAGCAGTTCTTC

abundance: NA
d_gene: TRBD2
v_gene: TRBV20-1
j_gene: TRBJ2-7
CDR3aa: CSARDPGLAIDEQYF
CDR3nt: TGCAGTGCTAGAGATCCGGGACTAGCGATCGACGAGCAGTACTTC

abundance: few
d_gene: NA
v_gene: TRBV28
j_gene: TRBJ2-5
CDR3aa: CASSFNRAFETQYF
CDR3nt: TGTGCCAGCAGTTTTAACAGGGCGTTCGAGACCCAGTACTTC

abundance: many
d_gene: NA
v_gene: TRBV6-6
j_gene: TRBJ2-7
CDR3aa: CASSPVGGLGSYEQYF
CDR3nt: TGTGCCAGCAGTCCGGTAGGAGGTTTGGGGTCCTACGAGCAGTACTTC

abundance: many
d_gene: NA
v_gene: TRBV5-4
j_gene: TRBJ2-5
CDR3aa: CASSPAGGSETQYF
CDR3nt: TGTGCCAGCAGTCCGGCGGGCGGTTCGGAGACCCAGTACTTC

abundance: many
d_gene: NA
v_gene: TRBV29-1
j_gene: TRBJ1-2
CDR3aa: CSVADTDYGYTF
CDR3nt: TGCAGCGTTGCGGACACTGACTATGGCTACACCTTC

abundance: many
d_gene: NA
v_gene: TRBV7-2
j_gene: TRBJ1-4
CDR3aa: CASSRSGVEEKLFF
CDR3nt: TGTGCCAGCAGCCGGTCGGGGGTGGAGGAAAAACTGTTTTTT

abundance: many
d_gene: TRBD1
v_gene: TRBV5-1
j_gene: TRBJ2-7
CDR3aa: CASSLAGGTYEQYF
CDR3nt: TGCGCCAGCAGCTTGGCAGGGGGAACCTACGAGCAGTACTTC

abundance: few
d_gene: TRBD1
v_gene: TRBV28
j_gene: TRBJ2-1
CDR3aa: CASSKGDRVSEQFF
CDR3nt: TGTGCCAGCTCTAAGGGGGACAGGGTCAGTGAGCAGTTCTTC

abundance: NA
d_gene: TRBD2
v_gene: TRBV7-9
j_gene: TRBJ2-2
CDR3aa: CASSLGPYAGEDTGELFF
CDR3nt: TGTGCCAGCAGCTTGGGGCCCTATGCGGGAGAGGACACCGGGGAGCTGTTTTTT

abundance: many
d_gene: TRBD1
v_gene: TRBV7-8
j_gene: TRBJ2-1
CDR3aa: CASSMGQNSYNEQFF
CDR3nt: TGTGCCAGCAGCATGGGACAGAACTCCTACAATGAGCAGTTCTTC

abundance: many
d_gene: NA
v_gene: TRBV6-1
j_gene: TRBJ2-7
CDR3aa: CASKLPRDMHYEQYF
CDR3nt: TGTGCCAGCAAGCTACCCCGGGACATGCACTACGAGCAGTACTTC

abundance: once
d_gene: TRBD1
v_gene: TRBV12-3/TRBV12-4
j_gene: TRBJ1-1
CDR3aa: CASLQGGQMNTEAFF
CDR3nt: TGTGCCAGCCTCCAAGGGGGACAGATGAACACTGAAGCTTTCTTT

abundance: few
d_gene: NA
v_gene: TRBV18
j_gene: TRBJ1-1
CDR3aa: CASSLNRETNTEAFF
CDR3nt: TGTGCCAGCTCACTTAACAGGGAAACGAACACTGAAGCTTTCTTT

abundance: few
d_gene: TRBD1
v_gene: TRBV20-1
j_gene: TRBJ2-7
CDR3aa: CSAPGQGFNEQYF
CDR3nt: TGCAGTGCCCCGGGACAGGGATTCAACGAGCAGTACTTC

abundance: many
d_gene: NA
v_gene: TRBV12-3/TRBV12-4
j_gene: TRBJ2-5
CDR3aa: CASSFRDPRTQYF
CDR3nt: TGTGCCAGCAGTTTTCGGGACCCTCGGACCCAGTACTTC

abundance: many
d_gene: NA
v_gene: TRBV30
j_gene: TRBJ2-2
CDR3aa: CAWSVRSRDTGELFF
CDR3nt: TGTGCCTGGAGTGTACGGAGCAGGGACACCGGGGAGCTGTTTTTT

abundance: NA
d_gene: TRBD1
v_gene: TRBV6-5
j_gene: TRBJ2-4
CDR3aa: CASSYFRDRGVNIQYF
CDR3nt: TGTGCCAGCAGTTACTTCCGGGACAGGGGAGTAAACATTCAGTACTTC

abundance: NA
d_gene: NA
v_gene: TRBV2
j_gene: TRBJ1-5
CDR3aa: CASSGGVLPQHF
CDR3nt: TGTGCCAGCAGTGGCGGGGTTTTACCCCAGCATTTT

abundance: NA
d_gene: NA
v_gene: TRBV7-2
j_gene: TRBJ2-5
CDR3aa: CASSLAVVEETQYF
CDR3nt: TGTGCCAGCAGCTTAGCGGTAGTAGAGGAGACCCAGTACTTC

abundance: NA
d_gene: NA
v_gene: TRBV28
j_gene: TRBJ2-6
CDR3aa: CASRAGANVLTF
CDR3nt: TGTGCCAGCAGGGCTGGGGCCAACGTCCTGACTTTC

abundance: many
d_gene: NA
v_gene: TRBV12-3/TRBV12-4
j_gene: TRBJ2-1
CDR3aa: CASSLVGNSRNEQFF
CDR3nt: TGTGCCAGCAGTTTAGTGGGAAATAGTAGAAATGAGCAGTTCTTC

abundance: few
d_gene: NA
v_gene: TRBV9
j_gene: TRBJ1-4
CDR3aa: CASSVDGADEKLFF
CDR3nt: TGTGCCAGCAGCGTAGACGGGGCGGATGAAAAACTGTTTTTT

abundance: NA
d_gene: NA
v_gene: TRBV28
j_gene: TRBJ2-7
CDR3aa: CASSFLDLEQYF
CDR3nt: TGTGCCAGCAGTTTCCTCGACTTGGAGCAGTACTTC

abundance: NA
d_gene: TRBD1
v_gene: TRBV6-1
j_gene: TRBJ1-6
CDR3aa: CASRPGTGPINSPLHF
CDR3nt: TGTGCCAGCAGGCCCGGGACAGGGCCTATTAATTCACCCCTCCACTTT

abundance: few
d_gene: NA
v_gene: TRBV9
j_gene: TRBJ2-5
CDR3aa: CASSVRGRETQYF
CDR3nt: TGTGCCAGCAGCGTGCGGGGGCGGGAGACCCAGTACTTC

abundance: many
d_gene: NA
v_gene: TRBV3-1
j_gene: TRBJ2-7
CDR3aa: CASSSKPGPPNEQYF
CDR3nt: TGTGCCAGCAGCTCCAAGCCGGGCCCGCCAAACGAGCAGTACTTC

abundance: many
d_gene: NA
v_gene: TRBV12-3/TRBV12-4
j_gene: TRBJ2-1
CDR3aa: CASSRGGNEQFF
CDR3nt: TGTGCCAGCAGCAGGGGCGGGAATGAGCAGTTCTTC

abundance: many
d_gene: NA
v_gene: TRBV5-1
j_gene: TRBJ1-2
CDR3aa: CASSLATGLSYGYTF
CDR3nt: TGCGCCAGCAGCTTGGCCACAGGCCTTTCCTATGGCTACACCTTC

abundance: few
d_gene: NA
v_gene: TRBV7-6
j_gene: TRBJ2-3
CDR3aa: CASSLAGGLEDTQYF
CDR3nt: TGTGCCAGCAGCTTAGCGGGTGGGTTGGAAGATACGCAGTATTTT

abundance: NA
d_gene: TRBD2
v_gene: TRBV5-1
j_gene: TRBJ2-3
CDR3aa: CASSLAGLAGGTDTQYF
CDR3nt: TGCGCCAGCAGCTTGGCGGGACTAGCGGGAGGAACAGATACGCAGTATTTT

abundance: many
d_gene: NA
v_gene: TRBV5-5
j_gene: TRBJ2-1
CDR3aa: CASSLFGQTSNEQFF
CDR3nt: TGTGCCAGCAGCTTGTTCGGACAGACGTCCAATGAGCAGTTCTTC

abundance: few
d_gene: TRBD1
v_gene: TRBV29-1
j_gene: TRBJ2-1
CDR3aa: CSVDGPGQGTNEQFF
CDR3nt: TGCAGCGTTGACGGACCGGGACAGGGGACTAATGAGCAGTTCTTC

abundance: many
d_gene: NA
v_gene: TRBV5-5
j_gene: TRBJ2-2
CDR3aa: CASSFLNPQGKWTGELFF
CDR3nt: TGTGCCAGCAGCTTTCTTAATCCACAGGGAAAGTGGACCGGGGAGCTGTTTTTT

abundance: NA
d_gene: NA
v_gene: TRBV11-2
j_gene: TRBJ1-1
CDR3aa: CASSPDGGSTEAFF
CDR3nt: TGTGCCAGCAGCCCAGATGGCGGGTCCACTGAAGCTTTCTTT

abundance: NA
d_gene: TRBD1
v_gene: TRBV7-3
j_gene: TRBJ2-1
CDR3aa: CASSSTRGQGTYNEQFF
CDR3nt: TGTGCCAGCAGTTCTACTAGGGGACAGGGAACCTACAATGAGCAGTTCTTC

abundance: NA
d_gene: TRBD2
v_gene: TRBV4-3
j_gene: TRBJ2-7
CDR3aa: CASSQDHMTSGGNEQYF
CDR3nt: TGCGCCAGCAGCCAAGATCACATGACTAGCGGGGGCAACGAGCAGTACTTC

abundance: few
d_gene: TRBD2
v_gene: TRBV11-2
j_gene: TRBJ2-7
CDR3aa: CASRPNLGAGGSYEQYF
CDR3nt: TGTGCCAGCAGGCCTAACCTGGGTGCGGGAGGCTCCTACGAGCAGTACTTC

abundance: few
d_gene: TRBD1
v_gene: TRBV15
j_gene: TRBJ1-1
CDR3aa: CATSRPLQGVNTEAFF
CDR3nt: TGTGCCACCAGCAGACCACTACAGGGGGTGAACACTGAAGCTTTCTTT